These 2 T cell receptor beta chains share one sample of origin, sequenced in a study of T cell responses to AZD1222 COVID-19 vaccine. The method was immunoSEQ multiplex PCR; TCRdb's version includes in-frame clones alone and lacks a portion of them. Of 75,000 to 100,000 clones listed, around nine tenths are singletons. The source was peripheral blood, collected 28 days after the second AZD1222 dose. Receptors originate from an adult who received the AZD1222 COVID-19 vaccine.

The CDR3 is CASSLGRSGGAKNEQFF. The CDR3 DNA follows: TGTGCCAGCAGCTTAGGAAGGAGCGGGGGGGCCAAGAATGAGCAGTTCTTC. The chain employs TRBV11-3 and TRBJ2-1; 10 bases agree with TRBD2. Germline loops: CDR1 SGHNT, CDR2 YENEEA. J was trimmed by 7 bases and V by 1 base; bases with no gene match: 10. The CDR3 totals 17 residues.

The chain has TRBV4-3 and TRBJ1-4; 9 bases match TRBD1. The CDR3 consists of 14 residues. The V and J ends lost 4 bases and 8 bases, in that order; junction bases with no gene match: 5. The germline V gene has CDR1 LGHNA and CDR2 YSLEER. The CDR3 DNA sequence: TGCGCCAGCAGCCCCCGGGACAGGGAGGAAAAACTGTTTTTT. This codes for CASSPRDREEKLFF.